The text below deals with one T cell receptor beta chain. The target antigen is unknown. The data were taken from a study of graft-versus-host responses after intestinal transplantation. Study as a whole: Each recipient received a multivisceral, liver-intestinal, or isolated intestinal graft. Every recipient underwent anti-thymocyte globulin induction, then tacrolimus and steroids for three to four years.

CDR1 and CDR2 from the germline V gene are PRHDT and FYEKMQ (reference sequence). The length of the CDR3 is 13 residues. V was shortened by 7 bases and J by 4 bases, with 12 bases between the two germline ends. Findings and caveats of the study: Within the allografts of patients who had graft-donor T cell macrochimerism, graft-versus-host to host-versus-graft clonal ratios were high. The recipient marrow held GvH clones, and some of them showed up first in ileum or blood.

Sequencing used immunoSEQ multiplex PCR; TCRdb keeps in-frame clones, though not all of them. The data contain about 71,000 clones, about 92% of them singletons. The clonotype comes from a human donor who received an intestinal transplant. The sequenced sample was unstimulated CD8+ T cells sorted from spleen or lymph node cells, obtained before intestinal transplant. V gene TRBV13 combines with J gene TRBJ2-3; TRBD2 is a possible D gene (6 bases). Written as DNA, the CDR3 is TGTGCCAGCACGGGAGCATGGGCAGATACGCAGTATTTT. It translates to CASTGAWADTQYF.